Listed below are T cell receptor beta chains from one sample, sequenced in a study of cytomegalovirus exposure and HLA in healthy donors. Sequenced by immunoSEQ multiplex PCR; TCRdb stores in-frame clones only, minus some. The sample includes around 300,000 clones, about 86% of them seen just once. Material: PBMCs. Receptors originate from a woman aged 18-35 years in good health and CMV-seronegative. The CDR3 runs from the conserved cysteine through the conserved F or W. D genes are given only for firm matches. A row's size may be missing; if present it is once, few, many or a size class.

J gene: TRBJ2-1; clone size: -; D gene: -; V gene: TRBV5-6; CDR3 DNA: TGTGCCAGCAGCGATCTACAGGGTAGCTCCTACAATGAGCAGTTCTTC; CDR3 protein: CASSDLQGSSYNEQFF
J gene: TRBJ2-7; clone size: -; D gene: -; V gene: TRBV6-6; CDR3 DNA: TGTGCCAGCTCCGGACTAAAGACATTTTACGAGCAGTACTTC; CDR3 protein: CASSGLKTFYEQYF
J gene: TRBJ1-2; clone size: once; D gene: -; V gene: TRBV11-2; CDR3 DNA: TGTGCCAGCAGCTTAGATGCCCTCCAGGGAAACTATGGCTACACCTTC; CDR3 protein: CASSLDALQGNYGYTF
J gene: TRBJ2-6; clone size: -; D gene: -; V gene: TRBV7-9; CDR3 DNA: TGTGCCAGCAGCTTAGTTAGCTCTGGGGCCAACGTCCTGACTTTC; CDR3 protein: CASSLVSSGANVLTF
J gene: TRBJ2-7; clone size: -; D gene: TRBD2; V gene: TRBV27; CDR3 DNA: TGTGCCAGCAGTTTAAGGGAGGGCTCCTACGAGCAGTACTTC; CDR3 protein: CASSLREGSYEQYF
J gene: TRBJ1-1; clone size: -; D gene: TRBD1; V gene: TRBV2; CDR3 DNA: TGTGCCAGCAGTGAGGGGGGACAGGGACCGGTTCGTGGTGAAGCTTTCTTT; CDR3 protein: CASSEGGQGPVRGEAFF
J gene: TRBJ1-2; clone size: -; D gene: -; V gene: TRBV5-6; CDR3 DNA: TGTGCCAGCAGCTTCGTCGGTGGCTACACCTTC; CDR3 protein: CASSFVGGYTF
J gene: TRBJ2-5; clone size: -; D gene: TRBD2; V gene: TRBV11-3; CDR3 DNA: TGTGCCAGCAGCCCGGGACTAGCGGGAGATCAAGAGACCCAGTACTTC; CDR3 protein: CASSPGLAGDQETQYF
J gene: TRBJ1-1; clone size: -; D gene: -; V gene: TRBV18; CDR3 DNA: TGTGCCAGCTCACCAAGGTATCGGGTCGCTGAAGCTTTCTTT; CDR3 protein: CASSPRYRVAEAFF
J gene: TRBJ2-7; clone size: -; D gene: TRBD1; V gene: TRBV5-1; CDR3 DNA: TGCGCCAGCAGCTTGGCCGCGGACAGGGGGTACTCCTACGAGCAGTACTTC; CDR3 protein: CASSLAADRGYSYEQYF
J gene: TRBJ1-2; clone size: -; D gene: TRBD1; V gene: TRBV6-1; CDR3 DNA: TGTGCCAGCAGTGAACCGATCCAGGGGGGTTGGTATGGCTACACCTTC; CDR3 protein: CASSEPIQGGWYGYTF
J gene: TRBJ2-7; clone size: -; D gene: TRBD1; V gene: TRBV30; CDR3 DNA: TGTGCCTGGAGTGACGGGACAGATTGGGAGCAGTACTTC; CDR3 protein: CAWSDGTDWEQYF
J gene: TRBJ2-7; clone size: -; D gene: TRBD1; V gene: TRBV11-3; CDR3 DNA: TGTGCCAGCAGCCCTCCGGACAGGGAATACGAGCAGTACTTC; CDR3 protein: CASSPPDREYEQYF
J gene: TRBJ2-1; clone size: -; D gene: TRBD1; V gene: TRBV27; CDR3 DNA: TGTGCCAGCAGTTCTCAGGGGGCACGGGATGAGCAGTTCTTC; CDR3 protein: CASSSQGARDEQFF
J gene: TRBJ1-6; clone size: few; D gene: -; V gene: TRBV6-5; CDR3 DNA: TGTGCCAGCACTTACAGGCAGGGTTCACCCCTCCACTTT; CDR3 protein: CASTYRQGSPLHF
J gene: TRBJ1-2; clone size: -; D gene: -; V gene: TRBV25-1; CDR3 DNA: TGTGCCAGCGGTCAGACAGCGAGCTATGGCTACACCTTC; CDR3 protein: CASGQTASYGYTF
J gene: TRBJ1-1; clone size: -; D gene: TRBD1; V gene: TRBV27; CDR3 DNA: TGTGCCAGCAGATCCGGACAGGGGGACACTGAAGCTTTCTTT; CDR3 protein: CASRSGQGDTEAFF
J gene: TRBJ2-1; clone size: once; D gene: TRBD2; V gene: TRBV29-1; CDR3 DNA: TGCAGCGCGAATCCACCTAGCGGGAGCTACAATGAGCAGTTCTTC; CDR3 protein: CSANPPSGSYNEQFF
J gene: TRBJ2-7; clone size: few; D gene: TRBD1; V gene: TRBV5-6; CDR3 DNA: TGTGCCAGCAGCCAGGGACAGGGGAGCGACGAGCAGTACTTC; CDR3 protein: CASSQGQGSDEQYF
J gene: TRBJ1-6; clone size: -; D gene: -; V gene: TRBV9; CDR3 DNA: TGTGCCAGCAGCGTATACGGAGGTAATTCACCCCTCCACTTT; CDR3 protein: CASSVYGGNSPLHF
J gene: TRBJ1-2; clone size: -; D gene: TRBD1; V gene: TRBV7-9; CDR3 DNA: TGTGCCAGCAGCTCGATCGAAATACAGGGGGCTGAGGATGGCTACACCTTC; CDR3 protein: CASSSIEIQGAEDGYTF
J gene: TRBJ2-7; clone size: -; D gene: TRBD2; V gene: TRBV5-4; CDR3 DNA: TGTGCCAGCAGCTTGTTGTCTAGCGGGAGGTCCCCAAGGGGGGAGCAGTACTTC; CDR3 protein: CASSLLSSGRSPRGEQYF
J gene: TRBJ1-1; clone size: -; D gene: -; V gene: TRBV11-3; CDR3 DNA: TGTGCCAGCAGCTTAGTGGCGGGCGGGAGGACTGAAGCTTTCTTT; CDR3 protein: CASSLVAGGRTEAFF
J gene: TRBJ1-1; clone size: -; D gene: -; V gene: TRBV7-3; CDR3 DNA: TGTGCCAGCAGCCCGCAGGTGTCCACAGTCGGGAACACTGAAGCTTTCTTT; CDR3 protein: CASSPQVSTVGNTEAFF
J gene: TRBJ2-7; clone size: -; D gene: TRBD1; V gene: TRBV6-6; CDR3 DNA: TGTGCCAGCAGTTACGAGACAGGGGGCGAGCAGTACTTC; CDR3 protein: CASSYETGGEQYF
J gene: TRBJ2-2; clone size: few; D gene: TRBD1; V gene: TRBV15; CDR3 DNA: TGTGCCACAACTAAAGGGACAGGGGATACCGGGGAGCTGTTTTTT; CDR3 protein: CATTKGTGDTGELFF
J gene: TRBJ1-2; clone size: once; D gene: -; V gene: TRBV14; CDR3 DNA: TGTGCCAGCAGCCAAATGTCTGGCCCAAACTATGGCTACACCTTC; CDR3 protein: CASSQMSGPNYGYTF
J gene: TRBJ2-1; clone size: -; D gene: -; V gene: TRBV27; CDR3 DNA: TGTGCCAGCAGTTTCGAAGCGGTAGGGAATGAGCAGTTCTTC; CDR3 protein: CASSFEAVGNEQFF
J gene: TRBJ2-7; clone size: -; D gene: TRBD2; V gene: TRBV10-3; CDR3 DNA: TGTGCCATCAGTGAGATAGCGGGAGGCCCGTACTTC; CDR3 protein: CAISEIAGGPYF
J gene: TRBJ1-6; clone size: -; D gene: -; V gene: TRBV4-3; CDR3 DNA: TGCGCCAGCAGCCAAGATAGGAGCTCCTATAATTCACCCCTCCACTTT; CDR3 protein: CASSQDRSSYNSPLHF
J gene: TRBJ1-2; clone size: -; D gene: TRBD1; V gene: TRBV28; CDR3 DNA: TGTGCCAGCAGTTTACAGGGGGGACGGTATGGCTACACCTTC; CDR3 protein: CASSLQGGRYGYTF
J gene: TRBJ1-2; clone size: -; D gene: TRBD1; V gene: TRBV9; CDR3 DNA: TGTGCCAGCAGCGTAGAGGGACGGCAGGGGGTTGGCTACACCTTC; CDR3 protein: CASSVEGRQGVGYTF
J gene: TRBJ2-5; clone size: -; D gene: TRBD2; V gene: TRBV5-1; CDR3 DNA: TGCGCCAGCAGCTTGGCACTAGCGCGGTACGGGACCCAGTACTTC; CDR3 protein: CASSLALARYGTQYF
J gene: TRBJ1-1; clone size: -; D gene: -; V gene: TRBV15; CDR3 DNA: TGTGCCACCAGCAGAGAATCGGGTGAGATCACTGAAGCTTTCTTT; CDR3 protein: CATSRESGEITEAFF
J gene: TRBJ2-7; clone size: -; D gene: -; V gene: TRBV7-2; CDR3 DNA: TGTGCCAGCAGCGCCACGGGTTCCTACGAGCAGTACTTC; CDR3 protein: CASSATGSYEQYF
J gene: TRBJ1-2; clone size: -; D gene: -; V gene: TRBV7-9; CDR3 DNA: TGTGCCAGCAGCCGACGCCGCAGCGGGGGCGACTATGGCTACACCTTC; CDR3 protein: CASSRRRSGGDYGYTF
J gene: TRBJ2-5; clone size: -; D gene: -; V gene: TRBV9; CDR3 DNA: TGTGCCAGCAGCGTCCAGTCCACTACCAACATTCAAGAGACCCAGTACTTC; CDR3 protein: CASSVQSTTNIQETQYF
J gene: TRBJ2-3; clone size: -; D gene: TRBD1; V gene: TRBV19; CDR3 DNA: TGTGCCACCCGAGGGACAGGGAGCACAGATACGCAGTATTTT; CDR3 protein: CATRGTGSTDTQYF
J gene: TRBJ1-1; clone size: -; D gene: -; V gene: TRBV6-5; CDR3 DNA: TGTGCCAGCAGTTACAAGGGGTCTCTCTACACTGAAGCTTTCTTT; CDR3 protein: CASSYKGSLYTEAFF
J gene: TRBJ2-6; clone size: once; D gene: TRBD2; V gene: TRBV14; CDR3 DNA: TGTGCCAGCAGCCAAGAGCTCGGGACTAGCGGGAGCTCTGGGGCCAACGTCCTGACTTTC; CDR3 protein: CASSQELGTSGSSGANVLTF
J gene: TRBJ2-4; clone size: -; D gene: -; V gene: TRBV5-6; CDR3 DNA: TGTGCCAGCAGCTTTGAGGCAGGGTGGCCAGCCAAAAACATTCAGTACTTC; CDR3 protein: CASSFEAGWPAKNIQYF
J gene: TRBJ1-2; clone size: -; D gene: -; V gene: TRBV6-4; CDR3 DNA: TGTGCCAGCAGTGACGCCCCAGGGGCCTATGGCTACACCTTC; CDR3 protein: CASSDAPGAYGYTF
J gene: TRBJ2-1; clone size: -; D gene: -; V gene: TRBV7-7; CDR3 DNA: TGTGCCAGCAGCTTAGGGCTAGCCAATGAGCAGTTCTTC; CDR3 protein: CASSLGLANEQFF
J gene: TRBJ1-1; clone size: few; D gene: TRBD1; V gene: TRBV5-5; CDR3 DNA: TGTGCCAGCAGGGGGCGGCTCGGGACAGGGGCGGTGAACACTGAAGCTTTCTTT; CDR3 protein: CASRGRLGTGAVNTEAFF
J gene: TRBJ2-1; clone size: -; D gene: TRBD2; V gene: TRBV7-2; CDR3 DNA: TGTGCCAGCAGCTTAGTAGCGGGGGAATACAATGAGCAGTTCTTC; CDR3 protein: CASSLVAGEYNEQFF
J gene: TRBJ2-1; clone size: -; D gene: -; V gene: TRBV19; CDR3 DNA: TGTGCCAGTAGTATAGATGGCGGCCAGCAGTTCTTC; CDR3 protein: CASSIDGGQQFF
J gene: TRBJ1-1; clone size: -; D gene: -; V gene: TRBV5-1; CDR3 DNA: TGCGCCAGCAGCTTGGAGAGGGCCATGAACACTGAAGCTTTCTTT; CDR3 protein: CASSLERAMNTEAFF
J gene: TRBJ1-4; clone size: -; D gene: TRBD1; V gene: TRBV15; CDR3 DNA: TGTGCCACCAGCAGGGGGGACAGGGCGGCTAATGAAAAACTGTTTTTT; CDR3 protein: CATSRGDRAANEKLFF
J gene: TRBJ1-5; clone size: once; D gene: -; V gene: TRBV27; CDR3 DNA: TGTGCCAGCAGTTTTGCAGGGGCCGGGGAACAGCCCCAGCATTTT; CDR3 protein: CASSFAGAGEQPQHF
J gene: TRBJ2-5; clone size: -; D gene: TRBD2; V gene: TRBV5-1; CDR3 DNA: TGCGCCAGCAGCCGCGGGGGGGCCGATGAGACCCAGTACTTC; CDR3 protein: CASSRGGADETQYF
J gene: TRBJ1-2; clone size: -; D gene: -; V gene: TRBV18; CDR3 DNA: TGTGCCAGCTCACCACCCACTGATAATGGCTACACCTTC; CDR3 protein: CASSPPTDNGYTF
J gene: TRBJ2-4; clone size: -; D gene: -; V gene: TRBV27; CDR3 DNA: TGTGCCAGCAGTCCAGGGAATCTAGCCAAAAACATTCAGTACTTC; CDR3 protein: CASSPGNLAKNIQYF
J gene: TRBJ1-1; clone size: -; D gene: -; V gene: TRBV4-1; CDR3 DNA: TGCGCCAGCAGCAGGACAGTCATGAACACTGAAGCTTTCTTT; CDR3 protein: CASSRTVMNTEAFF
J gene: TRBJ2-1; clone size: -; D gene: -; V gene: TRBV29-1; CDR3 DNA: TGCAGCGTTGTACTCTCTGAGCAGTTCTTC; CDR3 protein: CSVVLSEQFF
J gene: TRBJ1-5; clone size: -; D gene: -; V gene: TRBV5-8; CDR3 DNA: TGTGCCAGCAGCTTCGTTGTGGACGGGAGTAGCAATCAGCCCCAGCATTTT; CDR3 protein: CASSFVVDGSSNQPQHF
J gene: TRBJ2-7; clone size: -; D gene: TRBD1; V gene: TRBV6-5; CDR3 DNA: TGTGCCAGCAGTTGGGGACAGGGGGTCGGGTACGAGCAGTACTTC; CDR3 protein: CASSWGQGVGYEQYF
J gene: TRBJ2-1; clone size: -; D gene: TRBD2; V gene: TRBV6-5; CDR3 DNA: TGTGCCAGCAGTTACTCAAGCGGGAAACGATCTGAGCAGTTCTTC; CDR3 protein: CASSYSSGKRSEQFF
J gene: TRBJ2-7; clone size: -; D gene: TRBD1; V gene: TRBV28; CDR3 DNA: TGTGCCAGCAGTTTACCACAGGGGTACGAGCAGTACTTC; CDR3 protein: CASSLPQGYEQYF
J gene: TRBJ1-1; clone size: -; D gene: -; V gene: TRBV29-1; CDR3 DNA: TGCAGCGTTTATGGGCTCGACACTGAAGCTTTCTTT; CDR3 protein: CSVYGLDTEAFF